Sequencing of this T cell receptor beta chain was carried out in a study of OX40 agonist ivuxolimab in advanced cancers. Study as a whole: Patients received intravenous ivuxolimab every 2 weeks at 0.01 to 10 mg/kg. The study's findings and limits: At 0.1-3.0 mg/kg, partial responders had clonal expansion among the lowest observed. Mean expanded clone counts were higher in CD8+ than CD4+ T cells.

The V segment lost 3 bases and the J segment 4 bases; nucleotides outside the gene matches: 13. CDR1 is SGHRS, CDR2 YFSETQ, per germline. This CDR3 contains 18 residues. Blood draws occurred at baseline, cycle 4 day 1, and cycle 7 day 1. About this clone itself: What it recognizes is unknown.

Assay: immunoSEQ multiplex PCR; the TCRdb copy retains only in-frame clones and omits some. The table includes fewer than 85,000 clones, about 85% detected once. The clonotype originates from an adult with an advanced solid tumor such as melanoma, head and neck, liver or kidney cancer. The sample in question was CD4+ or CD8+ T cells sorted from blood, obtained in a trial of the OX40 agonist ivuxolimab. This rearrangement joins TRBV5-1 to TRBJ2-3; 11 nucleotides match TRBD2. The CDR3 bases are TGCGCCAGCAGCTCGGGCCTGACTAGCGGGAAAGGGGCAGATACGCAGTATTTT. It encodes CASSSGLTSGKGADTQYF. The full variable domain, with the rest looked up from reference TRBV5-1 and TRBJ2-3, is KAGVTQTPRYLIKTRGQQVTLSCSPISGHRSVSWYQQTPGQGLQFLFEYFSETQRNKGNFPGRFSGRQFSNSRSEMNVSTLELGDSALYLCASSSGLTSGKGADTQYFGPGTRLTVL.